The clone carrying this T cell receptor (beta chain) is a singleton in its sample. The antigen is undetermined. Germline V gene data show CDR1 as SGHRS and CDR2 as YFSETQ. V lost 0 bases to trimming and J lost 0 bases, with 9 bases between them. The CDR3 contains 16 residues. This entry is derived from a study of PD-1 blockade in mismatch repair-deficient tumors. Study details: Patients had approximately 13 mismatch repair-deficient cancer types, all previously treated and progressing. General observations from the study: After pembrolizumab, tumor-resident clones rose rapidly, then generally contracted before radiologic responses.

Sequenced by immunoSEQ multiplex PCR; TCRdb stores in-frame clones only, minus some. The sample has tens of thousands of clones, over 80% seen once; the top ten hold under 1.2%. The sample here was PBMCs, taken 38 to 40 weeks after starting pembrolizumab. J is TRBJ2-2 and V is TRBV5-1; tentatively, D is TRBD1 (6 bases). The TCR sequence derives from an adult with mismatch repair-deficient cancer. The CDR3 DNA sequence: TGCGCCAGCAGCTTGGTAACAGGGTCGAACACCGGGGAGCTGTTTTTT. Translated, it gives CASSLVTGSNTGELFF. Complete variable domain (other parts from reference TRBV5-1 and TRBJ2-2): KAGVTQTPRYLIKTRGQQVTLSCSPISGHRSVSWYQQTPGQGLQFLFEYFSETQRNKGNFPGRFSGRQFSNSRSEMNVSTLELGDSALYLCASSLVTGSNTGELFFGEGSRLTVL.